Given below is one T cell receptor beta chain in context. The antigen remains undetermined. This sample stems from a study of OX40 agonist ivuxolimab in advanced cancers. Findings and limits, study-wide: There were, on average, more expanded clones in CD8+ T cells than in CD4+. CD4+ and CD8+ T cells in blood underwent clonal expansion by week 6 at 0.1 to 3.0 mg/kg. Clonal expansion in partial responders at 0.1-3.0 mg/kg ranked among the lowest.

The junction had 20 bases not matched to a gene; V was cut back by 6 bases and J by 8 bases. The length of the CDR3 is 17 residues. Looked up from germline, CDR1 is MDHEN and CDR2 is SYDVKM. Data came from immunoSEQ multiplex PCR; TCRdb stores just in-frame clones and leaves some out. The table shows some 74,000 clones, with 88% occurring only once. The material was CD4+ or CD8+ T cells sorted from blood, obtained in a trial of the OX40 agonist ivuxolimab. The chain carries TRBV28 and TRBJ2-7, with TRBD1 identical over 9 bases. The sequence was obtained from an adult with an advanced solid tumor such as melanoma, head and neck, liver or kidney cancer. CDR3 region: CASSLTGTGIKARKQYF. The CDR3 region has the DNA TGTGCCAGCAGCCTTACCGGGACAGGGATCAAAGCACGAAAGCAGTACTTC. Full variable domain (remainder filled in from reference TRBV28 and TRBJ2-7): DVKVTQSSRYLVKRTGEKVFLECVQDMDHENMFWYRQDPGLGLRLIYFSYDVKMKEKGDIPEGYSVSREKKERFSLILESASTNQTSMYLCASSLTGTGIKARKQYFGPGTRLTVT.